This passage covers 9 T cell receptor beta chains from one sample sequenced in a study of spatial heterogeneity in lung cancer. One entry per CDR3 protein results from TCRdb running MiXCR on the 5' RACE reads. Of about 7,400 distinct CDR3 sequences listed, under 7.5% are singletons. Time point specified: sample taken at primary tumor resection. Broader study findings: Tumors with more nonsynonymous mutations had more expanded intratumoral alpha and beta TCRs.

Antigens of these TCRs are unknown. Sample: lung tumor tissue, taken at surgery. Source of these receptors: a male donor with early-stage non-small cell lung cancer.

Sample share makes this clonotype medium-sized. The J gene is TRBJ1-1, the V gene TRBV6-6; 9 positions agree with TRBD1. CDR1 MNHNY and CDR2 SVGAGI come from the germline V gene (reference sequence). The CDR3 length is 13 residues. V lost 11 bases and J lost 7; bases outside the gene matches: 11. The CDR3 DNA follows: TGTGCCGCAGGTTGGGACAGGGCGCTTGAAGCTTTCTTT. Translating gives CAAGWDRALEAFF.

This clonotype ranks as medium-sized. J is TRBJ2-3 and V is TRBV5-5; D is unresolved. Germline V gene data show CDR1 as SGHKS and CDR2 as YYEKEE (reference sequence). Between the trimmed V and J ends, which lost 4 bases and 2 bases, there was a span of 2 bases. The CDR3 sequence is 11 residues long. The DNA for the CDR3 is TGTGCCAGCAGCATCACAGATACGCAGTATTTT. Translation gives CASSITDTQYF.

This clonotype showed up many times. The CDR3 nucleotides are TGCAGTGCCCGGCGGCACACCGGGGAGCTGTTTTTT. Protein sequence: CSARRHTGELFF. The chain links TRBV20-1 to TRBJ2-2; D unclear. Germline CDR1 DFQATT, CDR2 SNEGSKA (reference sequence). Trimming cost V 6 bases and J 3 bases, with 8 bases left between them. CDR3 length: 12 amino acids.

This sequence joins TRBV20-1 and TRBJ2-7, with 8 bases lining up with TRBD2. This CDR3 is 15 amino acids long. The ends lost 0 bases at V and 2 bases at J; junction bases unmatched: 6. Germline V gene lookup returns CDR1 DFQATT and CDR2 SNEGSKA (reference sequence). The CDR3, as DNA: TGCAGTGCTAGAGATTACGCGGGAGGCCCCTACGAGCAGTACTTC. Residues: CSARDYAGGPYEQYF.

The chain couples TRBV28 to TRBJ2-2, with D hard to call. Germline V gene lookup returns CDR1 MDHEN and CDR2 SYDVKM. V was shortened by 8 bases and J by 3 bases, with 13 bases between the two germline ends. The CDR3 length is 14 residues. In DNA form, the CDR3 reads TGTGCCAGCCGACCCTGGAAGGACACCGGGGAGCTGTTTTTT. Its translation: CASRPWKDTGELFF.

J is TRBJ2-1 and V is TRBV21-1. TRBV21-1 is a pseudogene. The CDR3 is made up of 15 amino acids. The CDR3 sequence: CASGKGGSPDNEQFF. CDR3 DNA sequence: TGTGCCAGCGGCAAAGGAGGTTCACCTGACAATGAGCAGTTCTTC.

By proportion, this clonotype is medium-sized (0.01 to 0.1%). Relative to the germline gene, one junction end is altered; a read error may explain this. This chain connects TRBV12-3 or TRBV12-4 to TRBJ2-2; D gene ambiguous. The CDR3 has 13 amino acids. CDR3 sequence (DNA): TGTGCCAGCAGTTCCTCCTGGTCCGGAGAGCTGTTTTTT. This codes for CASSSSWSGELFF.

This clonotype showed up many times. The chain has TRBV5-1 and TRBJ2-7, with D perhaps matching TRBD1 (6 bases). This CDR3 has 15 amino acids. Per the germline V gene, CDR1 is SGHRS and CDR2 is YFSETQ. The germline V and J ends were trimmed by 2 bases and 5 bases, with 17 bases remaining between them. The CDR3 region has the DNA TGCGCCAGCAGCTTCCAGGGGCGGACTGGTGACGAGCAGTACTTC. Translated: CASSFQGRTGDEQYF.

The V gene is TRBV5-1, the J gene TRBJ1-2, with 8 bases lining up with TRBD1. The CDR3 runs 14 residues. V was clipped by 4 bases and J by 3 bases; unmatched bases: 5. CDR1 SGHRS and CDR2 YFSETQ come from the germline V gene. The CDR3 bases are TGCGCCAGCAGCCCCACAGGGGGGGACTATGGCTACACCTTC. Amino acids: CASSPTGGDYGYTF.